The TCR beta chain described here comes from a study of blood T cell repertoires in COVID-19. The method was immunoSEQ multiplex PCR; TCRdb's version includes in-frame clones alone and lacks a portion of them. The data contain 81,000 or so clones, more than 70% of them seen just once; the ten biggest clones take up 8%. The CDR3 loop spans 14 amino acids. The V segment lost 2 bases and the J segment 2 bases; nucleotides outside the gene matches: 2. Germline V CDR1 and CDR2: LGHNA, YNFKEQ. Input material: peripheral blood. This TCR was recovered from a man in his fifties with active COVID-19. The chain recombines TRBV4-2 with TRBJ1-1; 7 positions agree with TRBD1. CDR3 DNA: TGTGCCAGCAGCCAAACAGGGGATAACACTGAAGCTTTCTTT. This encodes CASSQTGDNTEAFF.